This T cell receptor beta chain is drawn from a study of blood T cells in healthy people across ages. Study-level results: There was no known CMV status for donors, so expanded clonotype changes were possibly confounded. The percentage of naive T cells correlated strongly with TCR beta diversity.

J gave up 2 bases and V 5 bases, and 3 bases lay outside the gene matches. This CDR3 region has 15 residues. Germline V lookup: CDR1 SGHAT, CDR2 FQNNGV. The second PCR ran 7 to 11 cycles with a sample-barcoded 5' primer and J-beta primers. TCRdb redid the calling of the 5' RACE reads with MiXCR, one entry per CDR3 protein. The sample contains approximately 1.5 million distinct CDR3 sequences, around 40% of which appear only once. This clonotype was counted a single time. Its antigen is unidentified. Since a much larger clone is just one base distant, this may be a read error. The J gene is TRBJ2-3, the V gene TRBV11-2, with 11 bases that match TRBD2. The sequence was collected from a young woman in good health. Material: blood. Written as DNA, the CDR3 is TGTGCCAGCAGCCGACTAGCGGGACACACAGATACGCAGTATTTT. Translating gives CASSRLAGHTDTQYF.